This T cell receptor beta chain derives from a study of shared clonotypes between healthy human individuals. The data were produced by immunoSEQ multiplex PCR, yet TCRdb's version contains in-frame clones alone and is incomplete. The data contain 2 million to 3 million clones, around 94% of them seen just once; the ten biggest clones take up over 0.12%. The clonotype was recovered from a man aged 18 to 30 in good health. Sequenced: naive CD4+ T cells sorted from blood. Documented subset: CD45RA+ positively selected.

The CDR3 DNA is TGTGCCAGCAGTTACTCCAGGGGTGACGAGCAGTACTTC. Amino acid sequence: CASSYSRGDEQYF. The chain couples TRBV6-5 to TRBJ2-5; a weak D match, TRBD1 (6 bases). The end of the DNA is better explained by TRBJ2-7, so the J call may be wrong. This CDR3 spans 13 amino acids. Germline lookup yields CDR1 MNHEY and CDR2 SVGAGI.